Following are 10 T cell receptor beta chains from one sample sequenced in a study of regulatory T cells in long-lasting Graves disease. The time point denotes: newly diagnosed GD, antithyroid drugs for less than 3 months. Researchers made the TCR library from RNA that was extracted from PBMCs. Assembly of TCR beta libraries relied on iRepertoire HTBI primers together with Arm-PCR of CDR3 regions. In TCRdb, the multiplex PCR reads were re-called with MiXCR into one record per CDR3 protein. The data contain 510,000 or so distinct CDR3 sequences, around 13% of them singletons. A further study also used this sample, focusing on T cells in Graves' hyperthyroidism and ophthalmopathy.

Specimen: peripheral blood mononuclear cells (PBMCs), collected at new diagnosis, from a patient treated with antithyroid drugs. The receptor source for this set is a woman in her 30s with Graves disease.

This clonotype came up many times. The V call is TRBV11-3, the J call TRBJ2-5, with D unclear. The V and J ends lost 5 bases and 5 bases respectively, with 9 bases between them. The CDR3 length is 12 residues. Germline CDR1 and CDR2: SGHNT and YENEEA. CDR3 amino acids: CASSKVKETQYF. As DNA, the CDR3 is TGTGCCAGCAGCAAAGTAAAGGAGACCCAGTACTTC. The variable domain in full, completed from reference TRBV11-3 and TRBJ2-5, reads EAGVVQSPRYKIIEKKQPVAFWCNPISGHNTLYWYLQNLGQGPELLIRYENEEAVDDSQLPKDRFSAERLKGVDSTLKIQPAELGDSAVYLCASSKVKETQYFGPGTRLLVL.

This clonotype was counted between two and nine times. The gene calls are TRBV19 and TRBJ1-5; D not resolved. The CDR3 totals 16 residues. Deletions cut 5 bases from V and 1 base from J, with 15 bases between. Germline values: CDR1 LNHDA, CDR2 SQIVND (reference sequence). CDR3 protein: CASSSPPSRSNQPQHF. The CDR3 nucleotides are TGTGCCAGTAGTTCACCGCCATCCAGAAGCAATCAGCCCCAGCATTTT. Using reference TRBV19 and TRBJ1-5 for the parts outside the CDR3, the full variable domain is DGGITQSPKYLFRKEGQNVTLSCEQNLNHDAMYWYRQDPGQGLRLIYYSQIVNDFQKGDIAEGYSVSREKKESFPLTVTSAQKNPTAFYLCASSSPPSRSNQPQHFGDGTRLSIL.

J is TRBJ1-2 and V is TRBV7-9; TRBD1 matches at 7 bases. In germline, CDR1 is SEHNR, CDR2 FQNEAQ (reference sequence). The junction had 16 bases not matched to a gene; V was cut back by 7 bases and J by 5 bases. There are 16 residues in the CDR3. The chain's CDR3 is CASNWGKGARGYGYTF. CDR3 coding DNA: TGTGCCAGCAACTGGGGCAAGGGGGCGAGGGGGTATGGCTACACCTTC.

V usage is TRBV20-1 and J usage is TRBJ1-5; TRBD1 is a possible D gene (5 bases). Germline CDR1 and CDR2: DFQATT and SNEGSKA (reference sequence). V lost 2 bases to trimming and J lost 3 bases, with 11 bases between them. This CDR3 spans 14 amino acids. The chain's CDR3 is CSARSIGTNQPQHF. CDR3 bases: TGCAGTGCTAGATCGATTGGGACCAATCAGCCCCAGCATTTT.

The chain carries TRBV30 and TRBJ1-5; TRBD1 agrees at 7 bases. Germline CDR1 GTSNPN, CDR2 SVGIG (reference sequence). The CDR3 runs to 13 residues. The J segment lost 4 bases and the V segment lost 5 bases, leaving 5 bases of the junction unmatched. DNA for the CDR3: TGTGCCTGGTCGGGACAGTGGAATCAGCCCCAGCATTTT. This sequence encodes CAWSGQWNQPQHF.

This clonotype was seen repeatedly, ten times or more. A read error may explain this, as a much larger clone is one base away. The chain is built from TRBV6-1 and TRBJ2-7, with 13 bases fitting TRBD2. Per germline, CDR1 MNHNS and CDR2 SASEGT. The CDR3 extends over 14 amino acids. Trimming at V came to 6 bases and at J to 2 bases, leaving 1 base not matched to a gene. CDR3 nucleotides: TGTGCCAGCAGAGGGACTAGCGGGACCTACGAGCAGTACTTC. This translates into CASRGTSGTYEQYF.

This clonotype occurred many times. CDR3 protein: CASSLASGRAIYNEQFF. CDR3 coding DNA: TGTGCCAGCAGTTTAGCTAGCGGGAGGGCCATCTACAATGAGCAGTTCTTC. The V gene is TRBV27, the J gene TRBJ2-1, with 12 bases aligning to TRBD2. Per germline, CDR1 MNHEY and CDR2 SMNVEV (reference sequence). This CDR3 has 17 residues. J lost 3 bases, V lost 2 bases, and 5 bases had no gene match.

This clonotype was found many times. The chain combines TRBV11-3 with TRBJ1-1, with a tentative D call TRBD1 (6 bases). This CDR3 spans 14 amino acids. Trimming pared 5 bases from V and 1 base from J, leaving 11 bases between. Germline CDR1 and CDR2: SGHNT and YENEEA. Written as DNA, the CDR3 is TGTGCCAGCAGCAAACAGGGCGCGAACACTGAAGCTTTCTTT. Translation: CASSKQGANTEAFF.

This clonotype was found many times. This rearrangement joins TRBV5-1 to TRBJ2-3, with D possibly TRBD2 on 6 matching bases. The V gene lost 4 bases and the J gene lost 0 bases, with 15 bases spanning the gap. The CDR3 is made up of 16 amino acids. Per germline, CDR1 SGHRS and CDR2 YFSETQ. The CDR3 coding sequence is TGCGCCAGCAGCACCCTACTAGCCCAGAGCACAGATACGCAGTATTTT. Translation gives CASSTLLAQSTDTQYF.

This clonotype has at least ten counts. This chain connects TRBV4-1 to TRBJ1-1; the match to TRBD1 covers 7 bases. The CDR3 extends over 14 amino acids. V gave up 2 bases and J gave up 4 bases; unmatched junction bases: 4. From germline, CDR1 is MGHRA and CDR2 YSYEKL. CDR3 region: CASSQSAGGTEAFF. CDR3 in DNA: TGCGCCAGCAGCCAATCCGCAGGGGGCACTGAAGCTTTCTTT.